Below, one T cell receptor (beta chain) is given with its context. The antigen remains unidentified. Mismatch with germline at one junction end may stem from a read error. The use of a sample-barcoded 5' primer and a J-beta primer mix characterized a second PCR of roughly 6 to 12 cycles. Researchers report that each sample yielded at least 3 million CDR3-containing paired-end reads. One entry per CDR3 protein results from TCRdb running MiXCR on the 5' RACE reads. The repertoire has about 570,000 distinct CDR3 sequences, roughly a quarter of them found once; the top ten carry approximately 18%. There are 19 residues in the CDR3. In germline, CDR1 is LNHNV, CDR2 YYDKDF (reference sequence). This entry comes from a study of blood T cells in healthy people across ages. Whole-study context: About one barcoded beta molecule was captured per two T cells (by template switching). Study-wide results and limits: A strong correlation was seen between TCR beta diversity and naive T cell percentage.

The rearrangement links TRBV15 to TRBJ1-2; possible D gene TRBD1, 5 bases. The clonotype originates from a woman in her sixties or seventies in good health. Sequencing was carried out using blood. Written as DNA, the CDR3 is TGTGCCACCAGCAGAGAGGCCACCCCCGGGGCTCCTTTTAGCTATGGCTGCACCTTC. Translating it yields CATSREATPGAPFSYGCTF.